These 20 T cell receptor gamma chains were all obtained from the same sample, sequenced in a study of intestinal T cells in coeliac disease (dated by TCRdb to 2018 to 2021). Library prep was done by multiplex PCR. This sample was sequenced with an Ion Torrent PGM. TRG repertoires were amplified from 150 to 200 ng of biopsy DNA with the LymphoTrack kit, in which Illumina adapters are carried by the primers. Identical DNA sequences were merged into single rows after TCRdb reprocessed the public reads with CATT. Counted in this sample were about 950 gamma-chain clones; 48% of them appeared once. The top ten constitute roughly a sixth of the sample. For each case, genomic DNA was isolated from ten 5-um FFPE scrolls with the QIAamp DNA FFPE tissue kit. Sequencing was done on a sample of a duodenal biopsy. Source of these receptors: a human donor with celiac disease.

The rearrangement links TRGV10 to TRGJ1 or TRGJ2. TRGV10 is noted as an ORF with a role that remains uncertain. Germline trimming cut 8 bases from V and 1 base from J; bases unmatched to any gene: 9. CDR3 size: 14 residues. The CDR3 loop reads CAAWDSPNYYKKLF. In nucleotides, the CDR3 is TGTGCTGCGTGGGATTCCCCTAATTATTATAAGAAACTCTTT.

The rearrangement joins TRGV3 to TRGJ1 or TRGJ2. The V gene end was trimmed by 3 bases and the J gene end by 3 bases; junction bases not matched to a gene: 5. The CDR3 is 13 amino acids. The germline V gene has CDR1 VTNTFY and CDR2 YDVSTARD (reference sequence). CDR3 amino acids: CATWDGVYYKKLF. CDR3 DNA: TGTGCCACCTGGGACGGAGTTTATTATAAGAAACTCTTT.

The chain has TRGV3 and TRGJ1 or TRGJ2. The CDR3 is made up of 15 amino acids. V lost 0 bases and J lost 4; bases outside the gene matches: 9. Germline values: CDR1 VTNTFY, CDR2 YDVSTARD (reference sequence). CDR3 coding DNA: TGTGCCACCTGGGACAGGGCTGCCCTCTATTATAAGAAACTCTTT. It specifies CATWDRAALYYKKLF.

The chain combines TRGV10 with TRGJP1. TRGV10 is reported as an ORF; its role is uncertain. This CDR3 has 17 residues. Trimming at V came to 8 bases and at J to 7 bases, leaving 20 bases not matched to a gene. CDR3 DNA: TGTGCTGCGTGGGATTATGGGCACTTCGACGTTGGTTGGTTCAAGATATTT. This translates into CAAWDYGHFDVGWFKIF.

This clone counts as large. The V call is TRGV8, the J call TRGJ1 or TRGJ2. The V segment lost 5 bases and the J segment 12 bases; nucleotides outside the gene matches: 10. CDR3 length equals 11 residues. The germline CDR1 and CDR2 sequences are VENAVY and YDSYNSRV. This chain's CDR3 is CATWVPQGKLF. CDR3 in DNA: TGTGCCACCTGGGTCCCCCAGGGGAAACTCTTT.

This chain uses TRGV9 with TRGJ1 or TRGJ2. V lost 3 bases to trimming and J lost 1 base; unmatched junction nucleotides: 6. The germline gives CDR1 GITISATS, CDR2 ISYDGTV (reference sequence). There are 14 residues in the CDR3. The CDR3 DNA is TGTGCCTTGTGGGAGTGCACCAATTATTATAAGAAACTCTTT. It is translated as CALWECTNYYKKLF.

The rearrangement joins TRGV2 to TRGJP2. V was pared by 2 bases and J by 3 bases, with 15 bases of the junction left unmatched. Looked up from germline, CDR1 is EGSNGY and CDR2 is YDSYNSKV. The CDR3 runs to 18 residues. The CDR3 is CATWDAVSNICSDWIKTF. CDR3 bases: TGTGCCACCTGGGACGCCGTTTCGAATATATGTAGTGATTGGATCAAGACGTTT.

V gene TRGV3 combines with J gene TRGJ1 or TRGJ2. Germline CDR1 VTNTFY, CDR2 YDVSTARD (reference sequence). This CDR3 contains 13 residues. For the CDR3, the DNA is TGTGCACCTGGGACAGGGGTTCGCATTAAGAAACTCTTT. Translation: CAPGTGVRIKKLF.

This clone occurred a few times. The chain combines TRGV3 with TRGJ1 or TRGJ2. The CDR3 is 13 residues long. Germline V gene data show CDR1 as VTNTFY and CDR2 as YDVSTARD (reference sequence). The CDR3 nucleotides read TGTGCACCTGGGACAGAAGTAAACTGTAAGAAACTCTTT. Protein: CAPGTEVNCKKLF.

The J gene is TRGJP2, the V gene TRGV2. J gave up 13 bases and V 0 bases, and 17 bases lay outside the gene matches. The CDR3 consists of 16 residues. Germline CDR1 reads EGSNGY; CDR2 reads YDSYNSKV. The CDR3 DNA sequence: TGTGCCACCTGGGACGGGCAAGCCCGCTCGGGATTGATCAAGACGTTT. Protein product: CATWDGQARSGLIKTF.

This clone was seen a handful of times. V gene TRGV2 combines with J gene TRGJP1. The ends lost 4 bases at V and 8 bases at J; junction bases unmatched: 4. Per germline, CDR1 EGSNGY and CDR2 YDSYNSKV. The CDR3 consists of 12 residues. The CDR3 DNA is TGTGCCACCTGGGATCTGGGTTGGTTCAAGATATTT. Protein sequence: CATWDLGWFKIF.

This clone is classed as large. This rearrangement joins TRGV8 to TRGJ1 or TRGJ2. The V gene end was trimmed by 0 bases and the J gene end by 7 bases; junction bases not matched to a gene: 3. Germline values: CDR1 VENAVY, CDR2 YDSYNSRV. The CDR3 extends over 12 amino acids. The CDR3, as DNA: TGTGCCACCTGGGATAGGCAATATAAGAAACTCTTT. Residues: CATWDRQYKKLF.

In its sample, this clone is large (0.1 to 1%). The V gene is TRGV10, the J gene TRGJ1 or TRGJ2. TRGV10 is assigned to the ORF class and has an uncertain function. V dropped 8 bases and J dropped 5; count of bases not matched to a gene: 7. This CDR3 comprises 12 residues. CDR3 amino acids: CAAWGTHYKKLF. In DNA, the CDR3 is TGTGCTGCGTGGGGTACGCATTATAAGAAACTCTTT.

This clone was seen a few times. The chain joins TRGV11 to TRGJ1 or TRGJ2. TRGV11 qualifies as an ORF whose function is uncertain. The CDR3 spans 14 residues. V trimming: 3 bases; J trimming: 3 bases; junction bases outside the gene matches: 5. The CDR3 DNA follows: TGTGCCTGCTGGATTAGGTTCCCTTATTATAAGAAACTCTTT. Translated: CACWIRFPYYKKLF.

J is TRGJ1 or TRGJ2 and V is TRGV2. Germline CDR1 reads EGSNGY; CDR2 reads YDSYNSKV. V shed 6 bases, J shed 0 bases, and the junction held 14 bases outside the gene matches. The CDR3 is 16 amino acids. The CDR3 spells CATWHAATRNYYKKLF. For the CDR3, the DNA is TGTGCCACCTGGCACGCGGCCACCAGGAATTATTATAAGAAACTCTTT.

The chain employs TRGV4 and TRGJ1 or TRGJ2. CDR1 is EGSTGY, CDR2 YDSYTSSV, per germline. The CDR3 consists of 13 residues. V shed 2 bases and J 10 bases; nucleotides not matched to a gene: 11. DNA of the CDR3: TGTGCCACCTGGGATGTCCCCCGCAGAAAGAAACTCTTT. It yields the protein CATWDVPRRKKLF.

The chain uses TRGV9 and TRGJ1 or TRGJ2. Germline values: CDR1 GITISATS, CDR2 ISYDGTV (reference sequence). The CDR3 contains 15 residues. J lost 0 bases, V lost 1 base, and 6 bases had no gene match. The CDR3 DNA follows: TGTGCCTTGTGGGAGGTAACCCGGAATTATTATAAGAAACTCTTT. Its translation: CALWEVTRNYYKKLF.

CDR3 amino acids: CAHLGRATGWFKIF. DNA for the CDR3: TGTGCCCACCTGGGACGGGCCACTGGTTGGTTCAAGATATTT. The chain combines TRGV2 with TRGJP1. CDR1 and CDR2 (germline): EGSNGY, YDSYNSKV. V shed 12 bases, J shed 3 bases, and the junction held 13 bases outside the gene matches. The CDR3 consists of 14 residues.

The gene calls are TRGV9 and TRGJ1 or TRGJ2. V lost 12 bases, J lost 0 bases, and 14 bases stayed unmatched. The germline V gene encodes CDR1 GITISATS and CDR2 ISYDGTV (reference sequence). CDR3 length: 14 residues. Here the CDR3 reads CALVGGTNYYKKLF. As DNA, the CDR3 is TGTGCCCTTGTGGGAGGAACGAATTATTATAAGAAACTCTTT.

Concerning this clone: The mismatch at residue 6 between this DNA's translation and the TCRdb protein of a much larger clone likely reflects a read error; the protein shown is translated from the DNA. The DNA of the CDR3 is TGTGCCACCTGGGACAGGCGATATACCACTGGTTGGTTCAAGATATTT. It specifies CATWDRRYTTGWFKIF. The chain combines TRGV2 with TRGJP1. Losses at the gene ends were 3 bases for V and 0 bases for J; bases not matched to a gene: 7. The CDR3 spans 16 residues. CDR1 and CDR2 (germline): EGSNGY, YDSYNSKV.